Here is one T cell receptor beta chain with its context. This sample was included in a study of blood T cell repertoires in COVID-19. Unmatched junction bases numbered 11, after V lost 6 bases and J lost 2 bases. The CDR3 contains 16 residues. CDR1 MNHNY and CDR2 SVGAGI come from the germline V gene (reference sequence). Profiled with immunoSEQ multiplex PCR; TCRdb holds only in-frame clones, not every one. The sample consists of 240,000 or so clones, around 85% of them appearing once. Sequenced: peripheral blood. The chain recombines TRBV6-6 with TRBJ1-2, with TRBD1 matching over 8 bases. This sequence originates from a woman aged 80 or over with acute or convalescent COVID-19. The CDR3, as DNA: TGTGCCAGCAGAACAGGGGGGGCTCACAAAAACTATGGCTACACCTTC. Protein product: CASRTGGAHKNYGYTF.